Following are 27 T cell receptor beta chains from one sample sequenced in a study of T cells in Graves' hyperthyroidism and ophthalmopathy. Amplification of TCR beta CDR3 regions was performed using RNA transcripts as template. HTBI primers drove first-round RT-PCR of the TCR CDR3. Each CDR3 protein gets one entry after TCRdb re-called the multiplex PCR reads with MiXCR. The profile shows roughly 800,000 distinct CDR3 sequences, 38% of them singletons. Sequencing was carried out using blood. These receptors were taken from a man between 18 and 35 years old with Graves' hyperthyroidism.

This clonotype was counted many times. The CDR3 nucleotides are TGTGCCATCCCCTTAGGGACAGAGACTAACACCGGGGAGCTGTTTTTT. It yields the protein CAIPLGTETNTGELFF. This chain joins TRBV10-3 and TRBJ2-2; 7 bases fit TRBD1. CDR3 size: 16 residues. The ends lost 8 bases at V and 2 bases at J; junction bases unmatched: 11. Per the germline V gene, CDR1 is ENHRY and CDR2 is SYGVKD.

Many counts were recorded for this clonotype. J is TRBJ2-7 and V is TRBV7-9; no reliable D call. The V end lost 1 base, the J end lost 6 bases, and 7 bases lay between the germline ends. CDR3 length: 12 amino acids. Looked up from germline, CDR1 is SEHNR and CDR2 is FQNEAQ (reference sequence). CDR3 DNA sequence: TGTGCCAGCAGCTTAGAGGGATCCGAGCAGTACTTC. Amino acids: CASSLEGSEQYF.

The chain recombines TRBV6-1 with TRBJ1-2; 8 nucleotides align to TRBD1. Germline CDR1 is MNHNS and CDR2 is SASEGT. The CDR3 consists of 14 residues. The V and J ends lost 2 bases and 4 bases, in that order; junction bases with no gene match: 3. The CDR3 DNA reads as TGTGCCAGCAGTGAAACAGGGGGTCTCTATGGCTACACCTTC. Translated, it gives CASSETGGLYGYTF.

The chain links TRBV5-4 to TRBJ2-7; TRBD1 matches 7 bases. The germline gives CDR1 SGHNT, CDR2 YYREEE (reference sequence). Germline trimming cut 1 base from V and 7 bases from J; bases unmatched to any gene: 2. The CDR3 sequence is 12 residues long. The chain's CDR3 is CASSLSQGEQYF. In nucleotides, the CDR3 is TGTGCCAGCAGCTTGTCACAGGGGGAGCAGTACTTC.

This clonotype turned up a few times. The chain is built from TRBV7-9 and TRBJ2-2, with D possibly TRBD1 on 6 matching bases. The length of the CDR3 is 15 residues. With 4 bases removed from V and 3 bases from J, the gap between germline ends came to 12 bases. Germline CDR1 SEHNR, CDR2 FQNEAQ (reference sequence). The CDR3 sequence: CASSSDRFHTGELFF. CDR3 coding DNA: TGTGCCAGCAGCTCCGACAGGTTTCACACCGGGGAGCTGTTTTTT.

This chain joins TRBV20-1 and TRBJ1-1, with 7 bases lining up with TRBD1. Losses at the gene ends were 2 bases for V and 7 bases for J; bases not matched to a gene: 7. Germline CDR1 reads DFQATT; CDR2 reads SNEGSKA (reference sequence). The CDR3 extends over 13 amino acids. The CDR3 nucleotides read TGCAGTGCTAGACGGACAGGACGTGTTGAAGCTTTCTTT. Its protein product is CSARRTGRVEAFF.

Worth noting for this clonotype: A read error may be the cause here, since a much bigger clone is one base away. The rearrangement joins TRBV3-1 to TRBJ2-5, with 8 bases lining up with TRBD1. The V gene's germline CDR1 is LGHDT and CDR2 YNNKEL (reference sequence). V trimming: 4 bases; J trimming: 2 bases; junction bases outside the gene matches: 6. The CDR3 contains 15 residues. The CDR3 bases are TGTGCCAGCAGCCCAACCCGGACAGGGCAAGAGACCCAGTACTTC. Protein: CASSPTRTGQETQYF.

This clonotype turned up a few times. The rearrangement joins TRBV29-1 to TRBJ2-7; 11 bases align to TRBD1. CDR1 is SQVTM and CDR2 is ANQGSEA in the germline V gene. There are 14 residues in the CDR3. Trimming cost V 4 bases and J 3 bases; bases outside gene matches: 5. The CDR3 is CSVAGTGGLYEQYF. The CDR3, as DNA: TGCAGCGTTGCTGGGACAGGGGGACTCTACGAGCAGTACTTC.

Ten or more counts support this clonotype. The chain links TRBV10-2 to TRBJ1-6; D is unresolved. Germline V gives CDR1 WSHSY, CDR2 SAAADI. The CDR3 is made up of 14 amino acids. Trimming shortened V by 2 bases and J by 7 bases, and 9 bases separated the two germline ends. The CDR3 here is CASSENRGNSPLHF. CDR3 in DNA: TGCGCCAGCAGTGAGAACCGCGGCAATTCACCCCTCCACTTT.

This clonotype came up many times. The chain uses TRBV2 and TRBJ2-7; no clear D gene. The CDR3 spans 15 residues. Germline V gene lookup returns CDR1 SNHLY and CDR2 FYNNEI. V gave up 6 bases and J gave up 5 bases, with 20 bases separating them. The CDR3 loop reads CASRSPVRPDHEQYF. The CDR3 region has the DNA TGTGCCAGCAGATCCCCTGTGAGGCCCGACCACGAGCAGTACTTC.

The chain recombines TRBV10-3 with TRBJ1-5, with D unresolved. In germline, CDR1 is ENHRY, CDR2 SYGVKD. V lost 10 bases, J lost 2 bases, and 18 bases lay in between. The CDR3 has 15 residues. CDR3 sequence reads: CASTELGRGNQPQHF. DNA of the CDR3: TGTGCCAGCACGGAATTGGGTCGGGGCAATCAGCCCCAGCATTTT.

This sequence joins TRBV10-3 and TRBJ2-5, with D tentatively TRBD2 (6 bases). Per germline, CDR1 ENHRY and CDR2 SYGVKD. V dropped 3 bases and J dropped 5 bases, with 7 bases sitting between them. The CDR3 is 12 amino acids. The CDR3 sequence is CAISDAGETQYF. The CDR3 DNA follows: TGTGCCATCAGTGACGCGGGGGAGACCCAGTACTTC.

This clonotype was seen at least ten times. The chain is built from TRBV10-3 and TRBJ1-4; weak D call: TRBD1 (5 bases). The CDR3 covers 17 residues. The ends were cut back, 1 base at V and 4 bases at J, with 16 bases in the middle. Germline V gene lookup returns CDR1 ENHRY and CDR2 SYGVKD. In DNA, the CDR3 is TGTGCCATCAGTGAGTACTCAGAGGGACGGAGTAATGAAAAACTGTTTTTT. Translation: CAISEYSEGRSNEKLFF.

This clonotype appeared many times. The chain employs TRBV20-1 and TRBJ1-1; TRBD1 might be the D (6 bases). The CDR3 consists of 13 residues. Germline CDR1 is DFQATT and CDR2 is SNEGSKA (reference sequence). Trimming cost V 6 bases and J 4 bases, with 15 bases left between them. In DNA form, the CDR3 reads TGCAGTGCCGCGACAGGCAGGTTCACTGAAGCTTTCTTT. Protein sequence: CSAATGRFTEAFF.

This clonotype was counted a few times. This chain links TRBV6-6 with TRBJ2-7, with D maybe TRBD1 (5 bases). Per the germline V gene, CDR1 is MNHNY and CDR2 is SVGAGI (reference sequence). Between the trimmed V and J ends, which lost 6 bases and 1 base, there was a span of 10 bases. The CDR3 totals 13 residues. The CDR3 DNA reads TGTGCCAGCAGGACGGACATTTCCTACGAGCAGTACTTC. Translation: CASRTDISYEQYF.

The genes are TRBV11-2 and TRBJ1-1; tentatively, D is TRBD1 (6 bases). The CDR3 length is 13 residues. The V end was cut by 6 bases, the J end by 4 bases, with 12 bases between. Germline V lookup: CDR1 SGHAT, CDR2 FQNNGV. In DNA, the CDR3 is TGTGCCAGCAGGCGAGGGGGATCCACTGAAGCTTTCTTT. It encodes CASRRGGSTEAFF.

Concerning this clonotype: A much larger clone sits a single nucleotide away, making a read error possible. V is TRBV20-1 and J is TRBJ2-7; a weak D match, TRBD2 (7 bases). The germline CDR1 and CDR2 sequences are DFQATT and SNEGSKA (reference sequence). The V and J ends lost 3 bases and 8 bases respectively, with 17 bases between them. The CDR3 loop spans 13 amino acids. CDR3 sequence reads: CSARADGGRQQYF. For the CDR3, the DNA is TGCAGTGCTAGGGCGGACGGGGGGCGGCAGCAGTACTTC.

The chain recombines TRBV6-5 with TRBJ2-3; 9 bases align to TRBD2. The CDR3 loop spans 16 amino acids. Germline V CDR1 and CDR2: MNHEY, SVGAGI. J gave up 6 bases and V 5 bases, and 12 bases lay outside the gene matches. This CDR3 reads CASSTLAGKGADTQYF. CDR3 DNA sequence: TGTGCCAGCAGTACCCTAGCGGGGAAAGGAGCGGATACGCAGTATTTT.

This clonotype was picked up many times. One end of the junction varies from germline; a read error may be responsible. V gene TRBV4-2 combines with J gene TRBJ1-2, with D unclear. Germline lookup yields CDR1 LGHNA and CDR2 YNFKEQ. This CDR3 comprises 11 residues. CDR3 region: CASSQDRQVLF. Here the CDR3 DNA reads TGTGCCAGCAGCCAAGATCGTCAAGTTCTCTTC.

The CDR3 sequence is CASSQGRGDQETQYF. DNA for the CDR3: TGTGCCAGCAGCCAGGGAAGGGGAGACCAAGAGACCCAGTACTTC. V and J are TRBV7-2 and TRBJ2-5, with D possibly being TRBD1 or TRBD2 (5 bases each). The CDR3 has 15 amino acids. Trimming took off 5 bases at V and 0 bases at J, with 13 bases between the two ends. In germline, CDR1 is SGHTA, CDR2 FQGNSA. The variable domain in full, completed from reference TRBV7-2 and TRBJ2-5, reads GAGVSQSPSNKVTEKGKDVELRCDPISGHTALYWYRQSLGQGLEFLIYFQGNSAPDKSGLPSDRFSAERTGGSVSTLTIQRTQQEDSAVYLCASSQGRGDQETQYFGPGTRLLVL.

This clonotype was seen ten or more times. Because the CDR3 is missing its conserved closing phenylalanine or tryptophan, this is likely a read error. Because the CDR3's place on the DNA is in doubt, the DNA is left out and the CDR3 is given as listed by TCRdb. The rearrangement links TRBV24-1 to TRBJ1-1. Germline assignment: CDR1 KGHDR and CDR2 SFDVKD. The CDR3 is 12 amino acids long, termini counted. The CDR3 sequence is CATSDSSLGVTN.

This clonotype has ten or more counts. The chain joins TRBV29-1 to TRBJ2-2, with D unclear. Germline CDR1 reads SQVTM; CDR2 reads ANQGSEA. Between the trimmed V and J ends, which lost 3 bases and 5 bases, there was a span of 10 bases. The CDR3 loop spans 13 amino acids. The CDR3 DNA reads TGCAGCGTTGAGTACGGGCGAACCGGGGAGCTGTTTTTT. It translates to CSVEYGRTGELFF.

Points on this clonotype: A junction boundary mismatches the germline segment, possibly from a read error. The chain couples TRBV10-3 to TRBJ1-6, with D possibly being TRBD1 (5 bases). CDR1 and CDR2 from the germline V gene are ENHRY and SYGVKD. This CDR3 contains 17 residues. Here the CDR3 reads CASSYSGVAGPNSPLHF. DNA for the CDR3: TGTGCCAGCAGTTACTCAGGTGTTGCGGGGCCCAATTCACCCCTCCACTTT.

This clonotype was seen repeatedly, ten times or more. This chain connects TRBV5-1 to TRBJ1-1; no clear D. V lost 1 base to trimming and J lost 2 bases, with 9 bases between them. The CDR3 is 14 amino acids. Looked up from germline, CDR1 is SGHRS and CDR2 is YFSETQ. CDR3 nucleotide sequence: TGCGCCAGCAGCTTGTCTCAAACAAACACTGAAGCTTTCTTT. Translating gives CASSLSQTNTEAFF.

This clonotype was seen ten or more times. The chain employs TRBV7-9 and TRBJ1-1; maybe TRBD1 (5 bases). In germline, CDR1 is SEHNR, CDR2 FQNEAQ (reference sequence). The CDR3 has 15 amino acids. V lost 3 bases and J lost 3, with 14 bases in between. The CDR3 DNA reads as TGTGCCAGCAGCTTGCAGCTAGGGGAGGACACTGAAGCTTTCTTT. It specifies CASSLQLGEDTEAFF. The full variable domain, its missing parts supplied by reference TRBV7-9 and TRBJ1-1, is DTGVSQNPRHKITKRGQNVTFRCDPISEHNRLYWYRQTLGQGPEFLTYFQNEAQLEKSRLLSDRFSAERPKGSFSTLEIQRTEQGDSAMYLCASSLQLGEDTEAFFGQGTRLTVV.

This clonotype has just a few counts. V gene TRBV12-3 or TRBV12-4 combines with J gene TRBJ1-5; tentatively, D is TRBD1 (5 bases). The CDR3 runs to 14 residues. Between the trimmed V and J ends, which lost 2 bases and 6 bases, there was a span of 11 bases. CDR3 sequence (DNA): TGTGCCAGCAGTTTAACGGCCCAGGGTCAGCCCCAGCATTTT. Translated, it gives CASSLTAQGQPQHF.

V gene TRBV7-6 combines with J gene TRBJ2-6, with TRBD2 identical over 7 bases. CDR3 length: 18 residues. CDR1 and CDR2 from the germline V gene are SGHVS and FNYEAQ. The trim removed 0 bases at V and 2 bases at J, leaving 7 bases unmatched. The CDR3 sequence is CASSLAFQGGTGANVLTF. For the CDR3, the DNA is TGTGCCAGCAGCTTAGCTTTCCAGGGAGGGACTGGGGCCAACGTCCTGACTTTC.